The clone carrying this T cell receptor (beta chain) was seen more than once but under ten times. The data are from a study of blood T cell repertoires in COVID-19. Using immunoSEQ multiplex PCR, the repertoire was profiled, and TCRdb retains in-frame clones only, with some absent. This sample has 100,000 or so clones, with around 86% found just once. CDR3 length: 9 amino acids. Germline V CDR1 and CDR2: LNHDA, SQIVND (reference sequence). Trimming cost V 11 bases and J 14 bases, with 15 bases left between them. The source material was peripheral blood. The rearrangement joins TRBV19 to TRBJ1-2; D remains unclear. This TCR derives from a man between 50 and 59 years old with acute or convalescent COVID-19. The CDR3 DNA reads as TGTGCCGGGGTCCGGGATAGGACCTTC. It encodes CAGVRDRTF. Together with reference TRBV19 and TRBJ1-2, the CDR3 gives the full variable domain: DGGITQSPKYLFRKEGQNVTLSCEQNLNHDAMYWYRQDPGQGLRLIYYSQIVNDFQKGDIAEGYSVSREKKESFPLTVTSAQKNPTAFYLCAGVRDRTFGSGTRLTVV.